The sequence of this TCR beta chain was determined in a study of neurological immune-mediated disorders (dated by TCRdb to the late 2010s). Broadly, across the study: Among the approximately 34 multiple sclerosis patients, relapsing-remitting MS accounted for approximately 30 and secondary progressive MS accounted for 3. Using UMI-based sequencing, the study compared peripheral blood TCR-beta repertoires from patients with HTLV-I-associated myelopathy (HAM/TSP), patients with multiple sclerosis, and healthy controls. Of the approximately 65 subjects in the cohort, some 15 were HAM/TSP patients, roughly 35 were multiple sclerosis patients, and 20 were healthy controls. The approximately 100 TCR-beta libraries included longitudinal samples, technical triplicates and paired sorted CD4+ and CD8+ T-cell subsets alongside PBMC samples.

For the unsorted PBMC libraries, 2 million PBMCs were stored in RNAlater at -80 degrees C until RNA extraction and were used to generate the libraries. The multiple sclerosis patients were enrolled in a US clinical protocol that used magnetic resonance imaging to evaluate disease progression. PBMCs were separated from peripheral blood using Ficoll-Hypaque density gradient centrifugation and then cryopreserved in liquid nitrogen. cDNA was synthesized by template-switch 5'RACE using a primer with a 10-nucleotide random unique molecular identifier that tagged each TCR transcript. Over 170 million TCR-beta sequences, covering 15-18 subjects, were produced in each sequencing run. The RNeasy kit was used for extraction of total RNA. The KAPA Real-time Library Amplification kit was used to amplify TCR-beta VDJ regions with primers targeting the TCR constant region and the 5'RACE anchor. A first PCR added sample indexes and Illumina adaptors, after which a second PCR increased the library yield. After Ampure bead purification, the roughly 650 bp TCR product was size-selected on a 2% E-gel SizeSelection system. Before pooling, libraries had their quality checked on a Bioanalyzer, their concentration measured with Qubit, and their quantity determined with the Kapa Library Quantification kit. Paired-end 2 x 150 bp sequencing of the libraries was performed on an Illumina HiSeq 2500. To increase sequence diversity, roughly 24-30% phiX was spiked into each library pool. The paper's data handling went like this. The quality-filtered reads were processed with the UMI-based MiGEC pipeline, whose error correction step removed more than 75% of the raw TCR sequences. IMGT germline references were used for aligning VDJ genes, and each clonotype was defined as a unique CDR3 amino acid sequence together with its V-J genes. Clonal expansion, Shannon diversity and CDR3 relatedness were evaluated with VDJtools (CalcPairwiseDistances, ClusterSamples), while phylogenetic trees were built in CLCbio workbench. Clones with at least 8 unique UMIs were defined as expanded, with this threshold being based on coefficient-of-variation modelling across technical triplicates. TCRdb passed the public sequencing reads through fastp at Q25 and MiXCR, retaining productive beta sequences. Rows are unified per CDR3 protein, each entry keeping the most common DNA and genes. TCRdb's processing, not the study's, gives the V and J calls here. The sample includes roughly 70,000 distinct CDR3 sequences, with less than 4% observed a single time. Roughly 1.4% of the sample is held by the ten biggest clonotypes.

This clonotype has ten or more counts. Its antigen is unknown. There are no base qualities to consult, and no much larger clone falls within one base. Findings and caveats that apply to the study as a whole: No association of the MS cluster with clinical or MRI features was observed, and the need for larger cohorts was stated by the authors. Phylogenetic analysis grouped repertoires from 18 of 34 MS patients into a cluster of related CDR3 sequences, suggesting a possible repertoire-level signature. TCR clonal expansion was greatest in HAM/TSP patients and smallest in MS patients, who ranked below even healthy controls. Expanded clones from different subjects shared no identical CDR3 amino acid sequences, which suggests that TCR-beta repertoires were private in all groups.

The CDR3 contains 15 residues, cysteine and phenylalanine counted. Only the CDR3 portion is preserved as DNA: 45 bases, with reading frame beginning at the first base. For CDR1 and CDR2, the germline V gene lists MGHRA and YSYEKL. Trimming takes 2 bases from V and 0 bases from J, and the germline ends sit 10 bases apart. The chain is assembled from TRBV4-1 and TRBJ1-2; matching of 5 bases hints at TRBD1 as the D gene. This receptor was identified in a man in his thirties or forties with multiple sclerosis. Sequences were obtained from PBMCs. The CDR3 in this case is CASSQSGTTNYGYTF. The nucleotide sequence reads as follows: TGCGCCAGCAGCCAATCCGGGACGACTAACTATGGCTACACCTTC.